Below are 20 T cell receptor beta chains sequenced from a single sample in a study of cytomegalovirus exposure and HLA in healthy donors. Primers: 60 Vbeta forward and 13 Jbeta reverse. This table comes from immunoSEQ multiplex PCR, and its TCRdb copy is limited to in-frame clones, with some not included. This sample has roughly 150,000 clones, with 80% to 85% found just once. The source material was PBMCs. The source is a boy between 2 and 10 years old in good health and CMV-seronegative.

The V and J genes are TRBV11-2 and TRBJ2-7; D ambiguous. The CDR3 runs 14 residues. The ends were cut back, 3 bases at V and 2 bases at J, with 11 bases in the middle. CDR1 is SGHAT and CDR2 is FQNNGV in the germline V gene. The DNA for the CDR3 is TGTGCCAGCAGCTTCGGGTCCTTTGCCTACGAGCAGTACTTC. Translation: CASSFGSFAYEQYF. Full variable domain (rest looked up from reference TRBV11-2 and TRBJ2-7): EAGVAQSPRYKIIEKRQSVAFWCNPISGHATLYWYQQILGQGPKLLIQFQNNGVVDDSQLPKDRFSAERLKGVDSTLKIQPAKLEDSAVYLCASSFGSFAYEQYFGPGTRLTVT.

The chain uses TRBV5-6 and TRBJ2-5, with 13 bases aligning to TRBD2. Trimming at V came to 4 bases and at J to 7 bases, leaving 13 bases not matched to a gene. Germline lookup yields CDR1 SGHDT and CDR2 YYEEEE. This CDR3 comprises 17 residues. This CDR3 reads CASSPGLAGTHMWTQYF. The CDR3 region has the DNA TGTGCCAGCAGCCCGGGACTAGCGGGAACCCATATGTGGACCCAGTACTTC.

The chain has TRBV12-5 and TRBJ1-5, with no clear D. Germline CDR1 LGHNT, CDR2 FRNRAP. CDR3 length: 14 amino acids. V gave up 6 bases and J gave up 2 bases, with 11 bases separating them. CDR3 protein: CASGLREGNQPQHF. As DNA, the CDR3 is TGTGCTAGTGGCCTGAGGGAGGGCAATCAGCCCCAGCATTTT.

V and J are TRBV29-1 and TRBJ2-3, with TRBD2 identical over 10 bases. This CDR3 comprises 18 residues. V shed 4 bases and J 3 bases; nucleotides not matched to a gene: 16. CDR1 SQVTM and CDR2 ANQGSEA come from the germline V gene. CDR3 nucleotide sequence: TGCAGCGTTGTAGGTTCGTTAGCGGGAGGTCCTGGGACAGATACGCAGTATTTT. Translating it yields CSVVGSLAGGPGTDTQYF.

The chain joins TRBV6-4 to TRBJ2-3; 8 positions agree with TRBD1. CDR1 and CDR2 (germline): MRHNA, SNTAGT. This CDR3 spans 14 amino acids. The trim removed 5 bases at V and 1 base at J, leaving 2 bases unmatched. The CDR3 loop is CASSIQGGTDTQYF. The CDR3 coding sequence is TGTGCCAGCAGTATACAGGGGGGCACAGATACGCAGTATTTT.

Here the CDR3 DNA reads TGTGCCAGCTCACCGACAGGGTGGAGCGATACGCAGTATTTT. It encodes CASSPTGWSDTQYF. The V gene is TRBV18, the J gene TRBJ2-3; TRBD1 agrees at 7 bases. With 3 bases clipped from V and 6 bases from J, the junction kept 6 bases outside the gene matches. The CDR3 length is 14 residues. Germline values: CDR1 KGHSH, CDR2 LQKENI.

The chain carries TRBV13 and TRBJ1-2, with TRBD1 as a possible D gene (6 bases). Germline V CDR1 and CDR2: PRHDT, FYEKMQ (reference sequence). V gave up 5 bases and J gave up 2 bases, with 6 bases separating them. The CDR3 length is 12 residues. DNA of the CDR3: TGTGCCAGCAGCGGACAGAACTATGGCTACACCTTC. Its translation is CASSGQNYGYTF.

This clone was observed once. The genes are TRBV30 and TRBJ2-5; 9 nucleotides agree with TRBD1. From germline, CDR1 is GTSNPN and CDR2 SVGIG (reference sequence). V lost 5 bases, J lost 4 bases, and 5 bases stayed unmatched. This CDR3 comprises 13 residues. The CDR3 loop is CAWDPGQGETQYF. CDR3 DNA: TGTGCCTGGGACCCGGGACAGGGAGAGACCCAGTACTTC.

The V gene is TRBV6-5, the J gene TRBJ2-7, with D possibly being TRBD1 (6 bases). The CDR3 loop spans 15 amino acids. The germline V and J ends were trimmed by 6 bases and 1 base, with 16 bases remaining between them. CDR1 is MNHEY, CDR2 SVGAGI, per germline. Written as DNA, the CDR3 is TGTGCCAGCAGACTTTTGGGACACGGGTCCTACGAGCAGTACTTC. Amino acids: CASRLLGHGSYEQYF.

The J gene is TRBJ2-3, the V gene TRBV6-5; 7 nucleotides match TRBD2. The CDR3 sequence is 13 residues long. Germline V gene data show CDR1 as MNHEY and CDR2 as SVGAGI. Trimming removed 6 bases from V and 4 bases from J; junction bases left unmatched: 4. This CDR3 reads CASRRRGSDTQYF. In DNA, the CDR3 is TGTGCCAGCAGGCGGCGGGGGTCAGATACGCAGTATTTT.

J is TRBJ1-4 and V is TRBV5-4; TRBD1 matches 9 bases. This CDR3 spans 13 amino acids. Unmatched junction bases numbered 2, after V lost 4 bases and J lost 7 bases. The germline gives CDR1 SGHNT, CDR2 YYREEE (reference sequence). The CDR3 sequence is CASSPGQGEKLFF. CDR3 nucleotides: TGTGCCAGCAGCCCGGGACAGGGTGAAAAACTGTTTTTT.

CDR3 sequence reads: CASKGFEPAGGREQYF. The CDR3 bases are TGTGCCAGCAAAGGTTTCGAGCCAGCGGGAGGGCGAGAGCAGTACTTC. The V gene is TRBV7-3, the J gene TRBJ2-7; TRBD2 aligns across 10 bases. This CDR3 is 16 amino acids long. Trimming cost V 7 bases and J 7 bases; bases outside gene matches: 16. Germline V lookup: CDR1 SGHTA, CDR2 FQGTGA.

The chain has TRBV30 and TRBJ1-2; 7 bases map to TRBD1. V shed 5 bases, J shed 2 bases, and the junction held 5 bases outside the gene matches. This CDR3 contains 13 residues. Per the germline V gene, CDR1 is GTSNPN and CDR2 is SVGIG (reference sequence). CDR3 nucleotides: TGTGCCTGGGACAGGGTACAAAACTATGGCTACACCTTC. Translated, it gives CAWDRVQNYGYTF.

The chain recombines TRBV5-1 with TRBJ2-2; 7 positions match TRBD1. The CDR3 has 15 amino acids. V was pared by 4 bases and J by 1 base, with 4 bases of the junction left unmatched. CDR1 and CDR2 from the germline V gene are SGHRS and YFSETQ. The CDR3 DNA reads as TGCGCCAGCAGCCCTAGGACAGGGAACACCGGGGAGCTGTTTTTT. Translation gives CASSPRTGNTGELFF.

This clone has only one observation. CDR3 DNA sequence: TGCGCCAGCAGCCTAGCCCCAGCTGGGGCCAACGTCCTGACTTTC. Translating gives CASSLAPAGANVLTF. The V and J genes are TRBV4-1 and TRBJ2-6, with no clear D. The germline V gene has CDR1 MGHRA and CDR2 YSYEKL. The ends were cut back, 4 bases at V and 2 bases at J, with 9 bases in the middle. The CDR3 has 15 amino acids.

Notes on this clone: Additional DNA sequences in this sample encode the identical CDR3. This chain joins TRBV4-3 and TRBJ2-3; the match to TRBD2 covers 11 bases. Germline V CDR1 and CDR2: LGHNA, YSLEER. This CDR3 spans 16 amino acids. J gave up 1 base and V 3 bases, and 3 bases lay outside the gene matches. DNA for the CDR3: TGCGCCAGCAGCCAGGAGGGACTAGCGGGCACAGATACGCAGTATTTT. Translating gives CASSQEGLAGTDTQYF.

The chain is built from TRBV6-5 and TRBJ1-1; the match to TRBD1 covers 9 bases. V lost 5 bases to trimming and J lost 4 bases; unmatched junction nucleotides: 2. This CDR3 has 13 amino acids. CDR1 and CDR2 from the germline V gene are MNHEY and SVGAGI. CDR3 sequence (DNA): TGTGCCAGCAGTCTGGACAGGGGCACTGAAGCTTTCTTT. It specifies CASSLDRGTEAFF.

The chain has TRBV29-1 and TRBJ1-1; 8 bases line up with TRBD1. V dropped 7 bases and J dropped 4; count of bases not matched to a gene: 8. CDR1 SQVTM and CDR2 ANQGSEA come from the germline V gene. The CDR3 consists of 13 residues. The CDR3 DNA is TGCAGCGCACAAGAAACAGGGGGCACTGAAGCTTTCTTT. This codes for CSAQETGGTEAFF.

This rearrangement joins TRBV7-2 to TRBJ1-1; D remains unclear. CDR1 SGHTA and CDR2 FQGNSA come from the germline V gene. The length of the CDR3 is 15 residues. V was shortened by 5 bases and J by 0 bases, with 13 bases between the two germline ends. CDR3 coding DNA: TGTGCCAGCAGCCCCGACACCTTAATGAACACTGAAGCTTTCTTT. Amino acid sequence: CASSPDTLMNTEAFF.

The V gene is TRBV7-9, the J gene TRBJ1-1; 11 positions match TRBD1. The CDR3 consists of 14 residues. The V segment lost 5 bases and the J segment 6 bases; nucleotides outside the gene matches: 5. Germline V gene data show CDR1 as SEHNR and CDR2 as FQNEAQ (reference sequence). The CDR3 DNA is TGTGCCAGCAGCATACTGGGACAGGGGGCTGAAGCTTTCTTT. Amino acid sequence: CASSILGQGAEAFF.